Described below is a single TCR beta chain sequence and its context. This clone's antigen is unknown. No base quality values were provided; no much bigger clone lies one nucleotide off. Counted from cysteine to phenylalanine, this CDR3 has 13 amino acids. Of the read, only the CDR3 DNA is kept; its 39 bases are in frame from base 1. CDR1 and CDR2 were assigned from the germline V gene as SNHLY and FYNNEI. V is reduced by 6 bases and J by 6 bases, leaving a spacing of 14 bases between them. The study was a case-control design nested within a healthcare worker cohort in London, UK, with weekly nasopharyngeal swab PCR tests and blood sampling. Healthcare workers were enrolled in the week of the UK lockdown, from 23 to 31 March 2020, and were followed every week for up to about 16 weeks. Libraries were built with 5' RACE. This sample was sequenced with a NextSeq 500. Unique molecular identifiers were attached to individual cDNA molecules in the TCR library protocol so that sequencing error and PCR bias could be corrected. TCR alpha and beta chains were both sequenced, and the abundances of alpha and beta sequences in each sample were closely correlated with each other. The published analysis was carried out like this. V gene, J gene and CDR3 annotation of TCR sequences was performed with Decombinator V4. TCRs were defined as expanded if a significant change between any two time points was detected under a Poisson model with p below 0.0001. TCR abundances were normalised to the total number of TCRs sequenced per sample and were expressed as counts per million. MAIT TCRs were defined by TRAV1-2 paired with TRAJ12, TRAJ20 or TRAJ33, and iNKT TCRs by TRAV10 paired with TRAJ18. VDJdb, accessed 1 November 2021, was searched for CMV, EBV and SARS-CoV-2 annotated TCRs, excluding TCRs annotated for multiple antigens. TCRdb reanalyzed the raw reads on its own, using fastp at Q25 for trimming and MiXCR for clone calling, and kept in-frame beta chains. Each entry merges the rows of one CDR3 protein and shows their most common DNA and genes. V and J calls and clone size were set by TCRdb, not the authors. Present in this sample are nearly 50,000 distinct CDR3 sequences, 6.2% of which were seen just once. The ten top clones hold around 6.9% of the sample.

The sample belongs to a study of early T cells in non-severe SARS-CoV-2 infection (dated by TCRdb to the early 2020s). In the study overall: Bulk RNA from unsorted whole blood was used for TCR sequencing, so alpha and beta chains could not be paired.

Study-level results and caveats: VDJdb matching was skewed toward anti-spike CD8 responses and likely underestimated virus-specific expansions by missing private and CD4 specificities.

This chain joins TRBV2 to TRBJ1-1; a tentative D call is TRBD1 (5 bases match). The receptor was isolated from an adult who was a healthcare worker with PCR-confirmed SARS-CoV-2 infection or an uninfected control (not recorded which). The sample was whole blood, taken at baseline. The nucleotides are TGTGCCAGCAGGAAGGCGTCAGGGTCTGAAGCTTTCTTT. The encoded protein is CASRKASGSEAFF.